These T cell receptor beta chains were read from a single sample in a study of T cells in Graves' hyperthyroidism and ophthalmopathy. TCRdb analysed the multiplex PCR reads with MiXCR anew, one entry per CDR3 protein. Among about 290,000 distinct CDR3 sequences listed, roughly 19% were seen once. Sequencing was carried out using blood. Receptor source: a man aged 45-65 years with Graves' ophthalmopathy. Each CDR3 is given with its conserved first and last residue. A D gene is named only where the DNA matches it firmly. Only some rows state a clone size, as once, few, many or a class for expanded clones.

cdr3_length: 16; v_call: TRBV11-2; j_call: TRBJ2-5; d_call: TRBD2; clone_size: many; cdr3_nt: TGTGCCAGCAGTCCAACTAGCGGGAGACTCCGGGAGACCCAGTACTTC; cdr3_aa: CASSPTSGRLRETQYF
cdr3_length: 14; v_call: TRBV10-3; j_call: TRBJ2-3; d_call: NA; clone_size: many; cdr3_nt: TGTGCCATCAGCCTTACTAGCCCCGGTGATACGCAGTATTTT; cdr3_aa: CAISLTSPGDTQYF
cdr3_length: 14; v_call: TRBV12-3/TRBV12-4; j_call: TRBJ2-4; d_call: NA; clone_size: NA; cdr3_nt: TGTGCCAGCAGCCGGACAGTAGCGGAAAACATTCAGTACTTC; cdr3_aa: CASSRTVAENIQYF
cdr3_length: 15; v_call: TRBV18; j_call: TRBJ1-3; d_call: TRBD1; clone_size: many; cdr3_nt: TGTGCCAGCTCACCGGGACAGGCCTCTGGAAACACCATATATTTT; cdr3_aa: CASSPGQASGNTIYF
cdr3_length: 15; v_call: TRBV9; j_call: TRBJ2-5; d_call: NA; clone_size: NA; cdr3_nt: TGTGCCAGCAGCGTAGGACATGTGTACCAAGAGACCCAGTACTTC; cdr3_aa: CASSVGHVYQETQYF
cdr3_length: 15; v_call: TRBV6-6; j_call: TRBJ2-5; d_call: TRBD2; clone_size: once; cdr3_nt: TGTGCCAGCAGTTACTCAAGCGGGACCCATGAGACCCAGTACTTC; cdr3_aa: CASSYSSGTHETQYF
cdr3_length: 13; v_call: TRBV3-1; j_call: TRBJ2-5; d_call: TRBD2; clone_size: many; cdr3_nt: TGTGCCAGCAGTCCCGGACTAGCCGCGACCCAGTACTTC; cdr3_aa: CASSPGLAATQYF
cdr3_length: 16; v_call: TRBV3-1; j_call: TRBJ2-3; d_call: NA; clone_size: many; cdr3_nt: TGTGCCAGCAGCCGTACGACTTGGCAGATCACAGATACGCAGTATTTT; cdr3_aa: CASSRTTWQITDTQYF
cdr3_length: 15; v_call: TRBV28; j_call: TRBJ1-3; d_call: NA; clone_size: many; cdr3_nt: TGTGCCAGCAGGCCATGGACCGCAGAGGGAAACACCATATATTTT; cdr3_aa: CASRPWTAEGNTIYF
cdr3_length: 13; v_call: TRBV4-1; j_call: TRBJ1-1; d_call: NA; clone_size: many; cdr3_nt: TGCGCCAGCAGCCGGAGCATAGAAACTGAAGCTTTCTTT; cdr3_aa: CASSRSIETEAFF
cdr3_length: 12; v_call: TRBV20-1; j_call: TRBJ2-5; d_call: TRBD1; clone_size: many; cdr3_nt: TGCAGTGGCAAGACAGGGCAGGAGACCCAGTACTTC; cdr3_aa: CSGKTGQETQYF
cdr3_length: 16; v_call: TRBV7-8; j_call: TRBJ2-1; d_call: NA; clone_size: few; cdr3_nt: TGTGCCAGCAGCTTAGCAGGACTACTCATCTACAATGGGCAGTTCTTC; cdr3_aa: CASSLAGLLIYNGQFF
cdr3_length: 14; v_call: TRBV11-2; j_call: TRBJ1-4; d_call: NA; clone_size: NA; cdr3_nt: TGTGCCAGCAGCCTCTTGGGGGGAGGTGAAAAACTGTTTTTT; cdr3_aa: CASSLLGGGEKLFF
cdr3_length: 16; v_call: TRBV6-2/TRBV6-3; j_call: TRBJ1-3; d_call: NA; clone_size: NA; cdr3_nt: TGTGCCAGCAGTTACTCCAGGGTCTCCTCTGGAAACACCATATATTTT; cdr3_aa: CASSYSRVSSGNTIYF
cdr3_length: 12; v_call: TRBV5-6; j_call: TRBJ1-2; d_call: NA; clone_size: NA; cdr3_nt: TGTGCCAGCAGCCCTAACCGGTATGGCTACACCTTC; cdr3_aa: CASSPNRYGYTF
cdr3_length: 15; v_call: TRBV11-1; j_call: TRBJ1-2; d_call: NA; clone_size: many; cdr3_nt: TGTGCCAGCAGCGCCCGAGGTGGGGGCGAGGATGGCTACACCTTC; cdr3_aa: CASSARGGGEDGYTF
cdr3_length: 15; v_call: TRBV19; j_call: TRBJ1-6; d_call: NA; clone_size: few; cdr3_nt: TGTGCCAGTAGTATCCAATCCGACGGAAATTCACCCCTCCACTTT; cdr3_aa: CASSIQSDGNSPLHF
cdr3_length: 16; v_call: TRBV11-2; j_call: TRBJ1-3; d_call: TRBD1; clone_size: few; cdr3_nt: TGTGCCAGCAGCAGCTGGACAGGGCCCTCTGGAAACACCATATATTTT; cdr3_aa: CASSSWTGPSGNTIYF
cdr3_length: 13; v_call: TRBV28; j_call: TRBJ1-2; d_call: NA; clone_size: many; cdr3_nt: TGTGCCAGTCAGACAGGAGCTAACTATGGCTACACCTTC; cdr3_aa: CASQTGANYGYTF
cdr3_length: 15; v_call: TRBV12-3/TRBV12-4; j_call: TRBJ2-1; d_call: NA; clone_size: many; cdr3_nt: TGTGCCAGCAGTCCAGTGCGGGAGAGGGGGAATGAGCAGTTCTTC; cdr3_aa: CASSPVRERGNEQFF
cdr3_length: 15; v_call: TRBV5-6; j_call: TRBJ2-5; d_call: NA; clone_size: NA; cdr3_nt: TGTGCCAGCAGCTTGACGCAGCGCCCCCAAGAGACCCAGTACTTC; cdr3_aa: CASSLTQRPQETQYF
cdr3_length: 12; v_call: TRBV9; j_call: TRBJ2-1; d_call: NA; clone_size: NA; cdr3_nt: TGTGCCAGCAGCGTAGTCCCCAATGAGCAGTTCTTC; cdr3_aa: CASSVVPNEQFF
cdr3_length: 17; v_call: TRBV7-7; j_call: TRBJ2-1; d_call: TRBD2; clone_size: few; cdr3_nt: TGTGCTAGCAGCTTAGGCAGAGGGAGGGCTCATTACAATGAGCAGTTCTTC; cdr3_aa: CASSLGRGRAHYNEQFF
cdr3_length: 18; v_call: TRBV20-1; j_call: TRBJ2-5; d_call: TRBD2; clone_size: NA; cdr3_nt: TGCAGTGCTGATCCATTACTAGCGGGAGGGCGTAGGGGTGAGACCCAGTACTTC; cdr3_aa: CSADPLLAGGRRGETQYF
cdr3_length: 14; v_call: TRBV20-1; j_call: TRBJ1-1; d_call: NA; clone_size: many; cdr3_nt: TGCAGTGCTAAAGTTCCGGGACAGAACACTGAAGCTTTCTTT; cdr3_aa: CSAKVPGQNTEAFF
cdr3_length: 17; v_call: TRBV19; j_call: TRBJ1-5; d_call: NA; clone_size: NA; cdr3_nt: TGTGCCAGTAGTATAGCACAGGTAACCTCTAGCAATCAGCCCCAGCATTTT; cdr3_aa: CASSIAQVTSSNQPQHF
cdr3_length: 14; v_call: TRBV9; j_call: TRBJ2-7; d_call: NA; clone_size: many; cdr3_nt: TGTGCCAGCAGCCCACGGGACGGATTCTACGAGCAGTACTTC; cdr3_aa: CASSPRDGFYEQYF
cdr3_length: 15; v_call: TRBV28; j_call: TRBJ2-5; d_call: TRBD2; clone_size: many; cdr3_nt: TGTGCCAGCAGGCCTAGCGGGACCCGTCAGGTGACCCAGTACTTC; cdr3_aa: CASRPSGTRQVTQYF
cdr3_length: 14; v_call: TRBV28; j_call: TRBJ1-1; d_call: TRBD1; clone_size: few; cdr3_nt: TGTGCCAGCAGAAACAGGGGTATGAACACTGAAGCTTTCTTT; cdr3_aa: CASRNRGMNTEAFF
cdr3_length: 14; v_call: TRBV28; j_call: TRBJ2-5; d_call: NA; clone_size: many; cdr3_nt: TGTGCCAGCAGTTTACGGGGGGCGGCGGAGACCCAGTACTTC; cdr3_aa: CASSLRGAAETQYF
cdr3_length: 11; v_call: TRBV28; j_call: TRBJ2-2; d_call: NA; clone_size: NA; cdr3_nt: TGTGCCAGCAGTTTAGACAGGGAGCTGTTTTTT; cdr3_aa: CASSLDRELFF
cdr3_length: 15; v_call: TRBV28; j_call: TRBJ2-2; d_call: NA; clone_size: NA; cdr3_nt: TGTGCCAGCAGATCCGACAAGTGGGGTACCGGGGAGCTGTTTTTT; cdr3_aa: CASRSDKWGTGELFF
cdr3_length: 16; v_call: TRBV6-1; j_call: TRBJ1-2; d_call: NA; clone_size: few; cdr3_nt: TGTGCCAGCAGGAAGGGCCTCTGGGGGACTTTAGGTGGCTACACCTTC; cdr3_aa: CASRKGLWGTLGGYTF
cdr3_length: 17; v_call: TRBV30; j_call: TRBJ1-4; d_call: TRBD1; clone_size: NA; cdr3_nt: TGTGCCTGGGTGGGGTTGGGACAGGGGGCATCAAATGAAAAACTGTTTTTT; cdr3_aa: CAWVGLGQGASNEKLFF
cdr3_length: 15; v_call: TRBV5-1; j_call: TRBJ2-7; d_call: TRBD1; clone_size: many; cdr3_nt: TGCGCCAGCAGCTTCCGCGGGACAGGGACTGGCGAGCAGTACTTC; cdr3_aa: CASSFRGTGTGEQYF
cdr3_length: 13; v_call: TRBV5-6; j_call: TRBJ2-2; d_call: NA; clone_size: few; cdr3_nt: TGTGCCAGCACCCATGGGGGGACCGGGGAGCTGTTTTTT; cdr3_aa: CASTHGGTGELFF
cdr3_length: 12; v_call: TRBV12-3/TRBV12-4; j_call: TRBJ2-3; d_call: NA; clone_size: many; cdr3_nt: TGTGCCAGCAGTTTAGCGACAGATACGCAGTATTTT; cdr3_aa: CASSLATDTQYF
cdr3_length: 15; v_call: TRBV27; j_call: TRBJ2-3; d_call: NA; clone_size: few; cdr3_nt: TGTGCCAGCAGAGGTCGTAAATATAGCACAGATACGCAGTATTTT; cdr3_aa: CASRGRKYSTDTQYF
cdr3_length: 15; v_call: TRBV20-1; j_call: TRBJ1-2; d_call: TRBD1; clone_size: many; cdr3_nt: TGCAGTGCTACCCTCTACGCGACAGGGACGGATGGCTACACCTTC; cdr3_aa: CSATLYATGTDGYTF
cdr3_length: 16; v_call: TRBV5-1; j_call: TRBJ2-7; d_call: TRBD2; clone_size: many; cdr3_nt: TGCGCCAGCAGCTTGGAGAGCGGGAGGGCCGGAAACGAGCAGTACTTC; cdr3_aa: CASSLESGRAGNEQYF
cdr3_length: 12; v_call: TRBV7-2; j_call: TRBJ1-5; d_call: NA; clone_size: few; cdr3_nt: TGTGCCAGCAGCTTTGGTTATCAGCCCCAGCATTTT; cdr3_aa: CASSFGYQPQHF
cdr3_length: 12; v_call: TRBV5-1; j_call: TRBJ1-1; d_call: TRBD1; clone_size: many; cdr3_nt: TGCGCCAGTAGAACAGGGGTCGCTGAAGCTTTCTTT; cdr3_aa: CASRTGVAEAFF
cdr3_length: 17; v_call: TRBV20-1; j_call: TRBJ2-2; d_call: TRBD2; clone_size: NA; cdr3_nt: TGCAGTGCTTACTCGACTAGCGGGAGCCCGAACACCGGGGAGCTGTTTTTT; cdr3_aa: CSAYSTSGSPNTGELFF
cdr3_length: 15; v_call: TRBV10-1; j_call: TRBJ2-5; d_call: TRBD1; clone_size: many; cdr3_nt: TGCGCCAGCAGTGATGGACAGGGGGGAAAAGAGACCCAGTACTTC; cdr3_aa: CASSDGQGGKETQYF